The present T cell receptor beta chain was sequenced within a study of CD8+ T cells in alopecia areata. Once RNA had been extracted, it was reverse transcribed into cDNA to act as the sequencing template. Here immunoSEQ multiplex PCR was the method, and the copy in TCRdb shows in-frame clones only, minus some. Of more than 200,000 clones detected, 67% appear once; the ten largest clones hold more than 0.95%. This CDR3 contains 18 residues. The ends were cut back, 4 bases at V and 0 bases at J, with 17 bases in the middle. CDR1 is SGHRS and CDR2 is YFSETQ in the germline V gene. This sequence was found in a human donor with alopecia areata. The rearrangement joins TRBV5-1 to TRBJ2-6; D may be TRBD2 (5 bases). The sequences come from CD4+ T cells sorted from blood, collected at week 0. The DNA for the CDR3 is TGCGCCAGCAGCCCTCGGACTGACCTGAGCTCTGGGGCCAACGTCCTGACTTTC. Its protein product is CASSPRTDLSSGANVLTF.